Presented here are 32 T cell receptor beta chains from one specimen sequenced in a study of CD8 T cells in Susac syndrome. Random hexamers primed reverse transcription of about 0.5 to 1 ug RNA. TCRdb called the immunoSEQ multiplex PCR reads again in MiXCR, with one record for every CDR3 protein. The table records fewer than 250,000 distinct CDR3 sequences, approximately 93% of them present only once. Sequencing was performed on CD4+ T cells from PBMCs. The source of these receptors is a human donor in good health.

J is TRBJ2-6 and V is TRBV7-8; D call uncertain. V was trimmed by 7 bases and J by 2 bases, leaving 6 bases between them. The CDR3 runs to 13 residues. Germline V gene data show CDR1 as SGHVS and CDR2 as FQNEAQ. CDR3 sequence (DNA): TGTGCCAGCACCCTAACTGGGGCCAACGTCCTGACTTTC. Translating it yields CASTLTGANVLTF.

The V call is TRBV11-2, the J call TRBJ2-7; the D is unclear. The CDR3 runs to 13 residues. V was cut by 3 bases and J by 1 base, with 7 bases left in between. Germline CDR1 SGHAT, CDR2 FQNNGV. The CDR3 coding sequence is TGTGCCAGCAGCTTCGGCGGATCCTACGAGCAGTACTTC. Residues: CASSFGGSYEQYF.

V gene TRBV9 combines with J gene TRBJ2-5; D possibly matches TRBD1 or TRBD2 (6 bases each). Trimming cost V 0 bases and J 1 base, with 10 bases left between them. The CDR3 spans 15 residues. Germline values: CDR1 SGDLS, CDR2 YYNGEE. CDR3 in DNA: TGTGCCAGCAGCGTAGGGGGGGCTCTCCAAGAGACCCAGTACTTC. This translates into CASSVGGALQETQYF.

This clonotype has just a few counts. The J gene is TRBJ2-2, the V gene TRBV29-1; D possibly matches TRBD1 or TRBD2 (5 bases each). The germline V gene encodes CDR1 SQVTM and CDR2 ANQGSEA. CDR3 length: 15 residues. V gave up 4 bases and J gave up 1 base, with 13 bases separating them. In DNA, the CDR3 is TGCAGCGTTGGTGGGGGAAGAGGGAACACCGGGGAGCTGTTTTTT. Protein sequence: CSVGGGRGNTGELFF.

In this sample, this clonotype turned up once. J is TRBJ1-4 and V is TRBV7-2; no clear D. This CDR3 spans 15 amino acids. Germline CDR1 SGHTA, CDR2 FQGNSA. Trimming took off 4 bases at V and 10 bases at J, with 19 bases between the two ends. Written as DNA, the CDR3 is TGTGCCAGCAGCTCGGCCGTGTATAATGAAGGAAAACTGTTTTTT. Translated, it gives CASSSAVYNEGKLFF.

The chain combines TRBV25-1 with TRBJ2-7; D gene unclear. V was clipped by 7 bases and J by 6 bases, with 19 bases between them. In germline, CDR1 is MGHDK, CDR2 SYGVNS. This CDR3 comprises 14 residues. CDR3 residues: CASNVVSASPEQYV. Written as DNA, the CDR3 is TGTGCCAGCAATGTAGTCTCTGCGTCTCCCGAGCAGTACGTC.

The chain combines TRBV3-1 with TRBJ1-2; possible D gene TRBD1, 5 bases. Germline V gene data show CDR1 as LGHDT and CDR2 as YNNKEL (reference sequence). The ends were cut back, 4 bases at V and 8 bases at J, with 20 bases in the middle. CDR3 length: 15 residues. The CDR3 here is CASSLSGGARRGYTF. The CDR3 bases are TGTGCCAGCAGCCTATCCGGGGGAGCCCGCAGAGGCTACACCTTC.

This chain joins TRBV28 and TRBJ1-5; D may be TRBD1 (6 bases). The CDR3 spans 15 residues. CDR1 is MDHEN and CDR2 is SYDVKM in the germline V gene. Deletions cut 6 bases from V and 3 bases from J, with 15 bases between. The DNA for the CDR3 is TGTGCCAGCAGAGACAGGTCAGGGGTCAATCAGCCCCAGCATTTT. Translation: CASRDRSGVNQPQHF.

The V and J genes are TRBV9 and TRBJ2-2, with TRBD2 identical over 8 bases. Germline CDR1 and CDR2: SGDLS and YYNGEE. CDR3 size: 13 residues. J lost 4 bases, V lost 7 bases, and 3 bases had no gene match. The CDR3, as DNA: TGTGCCAGCGCCGGGGGGGTCACCGGGGAGCTGTTTTTT. Its translation: CASAGGVTGELFF.

The V and J genes are TRBV27 and TRBJ2-7; D ambiguous. The V gene lost 3 bases and the J gene lost 6 bases, with 12 bases spanning the gap. Germline assignment: CDR1 MNHEY and CDR2 SMNVEV (reference sequence). This CDR3 has 13 residues. The CDR3 DNA follows: TGTGCCAGCAGTTTTTTACCCGGGTTCGAGCAGTACGTC. This sequence encodes CASSFLPGFEQYV.

The rearrangement uses TRBV25-1 and TRBJ1-5; TRBD1 aligns across 7 bases. Germline V gene lookup returns CDR1 MGHDK and CDR2 SYGVNS. The CDR3 runs to 13 residues. Germline trimming cut 6 bases from V and 9 bases from J; bases unmatched to any gene: 8. The CDR3 coding sequence is TGTGCCAGCAGGGGGACAGTCTCGAGGCCCCAGCATTTT. This encodes CASRGTVSRPQHF. The entire variable domain, with the rest obtained from reference TRBV25-1 and TRBJ1-5, is as follows: EADIYQTPRYLVIGTGKKITLECSQTMGHDKMYWYQQDPGMELHLIHYSYGVNSTEKGDLSSESTVSRIRTEHFPLTLESARPSHTSQYLCASRGTVSRPQHFGDGTRLSIL.

The J gene is TRBJ2-7, the V gene TRBV6-5; no clear D gene. The CDR3 contains 13 residues. V shed 10 bases and J shed 5 bases, with 18 bases lying between them. CDR1 MNHEY and CDR2 SVGAGI come from the germline V gene. Written as DNA, the CDR3 is TGTGCCACCAATTCGCGGTCGTCCAACGAGCAGTACGTC. It translates to CATNSRSSNEQYV.

The rearrangement uses TRBV5-6 and TRBJ2-7; either TRBD1 or TRBD2 may fit D (5 bases each). Looked up from germline, CDR1 is SGHDT and CDR2 is YYEEEE. The CDR3 extends over 14 amino acids. The V gene lost 3 bases and the J gene lost 7 bases, with 17 bases spanning the gap. CDR3 nucleotides: TGTGCCAGCAGCTGGGGAACCGGGGCCGGAGAGCAGTACTTC. Protein sequence: CASSWGTGAGEQYF.

This chain joins TRBV28 and TRBJ2-5; TRBD2 agrees at 8 bases. This CDR3 is 15 amino acids long. CDR1 is MDHEN and CDR2 is SYDVKM in the germline V gene. Trimming took 7 bases from V and 2 from J; bases not matched to a gene: 9. The CDR3: CASTGAGGGQETQYF. The CDR3 DNA sequence: TGTGCCAGCACCGGGGCGGGGGGAGGACAAGAGACCCAGTACTTC.

This clonotype was seen once. This chain links TRBV30 with TRBJ1-5; D ambiguous. The CDR3 spans 14 residues. V was clipped by 0 bases and J by 2 bases, with 8 bases between them. The germline gives CDR1 GTSNPN, CDR2 SVGIG (reference sequence). For the CDR3, the DNA is TGTGCCTGGAGTGTAGGGCAGGGCAATCAGCCCCAGCATTTT. This sequence encodes CAWSVGQGNQPQHF.

This chain links TRBV27 with TRBJ1-2, with TRBD1 as a possible D gene (6 bases). CDR1 is MNHEY and CDR2 is SMNVEV in the germline V gene (reference sequence). The CDR3 covers 14 residues. V gave up 4 bases and J gave up 0 bases, with 9 bases separating them. CDR3: CASSYRQANYGYTF. The CDR3 DNA sequence: TGTGCCAGCAGTTACCGACAGGCTAACTATGGCTACACCTTC.

J is TRBJ1-5 and V is TRBV20-1; possible D gene TRBD1, 6 bases. Trimming cost V 3 bases and J 11 bases, with 20 bases left between them. Germline CDR1 DFQATT, CDR2 SNEGSKA (reference sequence). This CDR3 is 14 amino acids long. The CDR3 reads CSASRTDGGWAQHF. The CDR3, as DNA: TGCAGTGCTAGTAGGACAGATGGGGGCTGGGCCCAGCATTTT.

This chain links TRBV4-1 with TRBJ2-1; D call uncertain. The CDR3 loop spans 16 amino acids. The germline V and J ends were trimmed by 0 bases and 0 bases, with 9 bases remaining between them. Germline assignment: CDR1 MGHRA and CDR2 YSYEKL. CDR3 amino acids: CASSQEWGSSYNEQFF. In DNA form, the CDR3 reads TGCGCCAGCAGCCAAGAATGGGGAAGCTCCTACAATGAGCAGTTCTTC.

This clonotype has only one observation. V usage is TRBV6-5 and J usage is TRBJ2-5; D uncertain. The CDR3 runs to 13 residues. CDR1 and CDR2 from the germline V gene are MNHEY and SVGAGI. With 2 bases removed from V and 6 bases from J, the gap between germline ends came to 10 bases. The CDR3 reads CASSYAAIQTQYF. For the CDR3, the DNA is TGTGCCAGCAGTTACGCGGCGATTCAGACCCAGTACTTC.

The chain combines TRBV3-1 with TRBJ2-1; TRBD2 matches at 7 bases. V lost 2 bases, J lost 10 bases, and 11 bases stayed unmatched. CDR1 is LGHDT, CDR2 YNNKEL, per germline (reference sequence). The CDR3 loop spans 15 amino acids. This chain's CDR3 is CASSQPGLPPQEQFF. Here the CDR3 DNA reads TGTGCCAGCAGCCAACCGGGACTACCACCACAAGAGCAGTTCTTC.

The sample holds one count of this clonotype. The gene calls are TRBV20-1 and TRBJ2-4, with D unclear. CDR3 size: 13 residues. V gave up 6 bases and J gave up 6 bases, with 15 bases separating them. Germline-derived CDR1 and CDR2 are DFQATT and SNEGSKA (reference sequence). CDR3 bases: TGCAGTGCCGACCCGTTGACTGGAAACATTCAGTACTTC. Its protein is CSADPLTGNIQYF.

The chain recombines TRBV7-2 with TRBJ1-1; D not certain. CDR1 SGHTA and CDR2 FQGNSA come from the germline V gene. CDR3 length: 14 amino acids. The V gene lost 1 base and the J gene lost 1 base, with 7 bases spanning the gap. DNA of the CDR3: TGTGCCAGCAGCTTAGACCCGGGGAACACTGAAGCTTTCTTT. Protein sequence: CASSLDPGNTEAFF.

The CDR3 is CASSYDTGLSGNTIYF. Written as DNA, the CDR3 is TGTGCCAGCAGTTATGATACGGGGCTCTCTGGAAACACCATATATTTT. The chain links TRBV6-5 to TRBJ1-3; the D gene is possibly TRBD1 (5 bases). Trimming took 3 bases from V and 0 from J, leaving 12 bases between them. CDR3 size: 16 residues. CDR1 MNHEY and CDR2 SVGAGI come from the germline V gene.

The chain has TRBV27 and TRBJ1-4, with D hard to call. The V gene's germline CDR1 is MNHEY and CDR2 SMNVEV (reference sequence). The CDR3 spans 15 residues. Deletions cut 4 bases from V and 8 bases from J, with 17 bases between. The chain's CDR3 is CASSYNPSGREKLFF. The CDR3 DNA follows: TGTGCCAGCAGTTACAATCCCTCGGGGAGGGAAAAACTGTTTTTT.

The chain recombines TRBV20-1 with TRBJ2-7, with TRBD2 identical over 11 bases. Germline trimming cut 5 bases from V and 6 bases from J; bases unmatched to any gene: 12. The CDR3 is 15 residues long. CDR1 and CDR2 (germline): DFQATT, SNEGSKA (reference sequence). The CDR3 nucleotides are TGCAGTGCTGGCCGTCTAGCGGGGGGTCCCGGCGAGCAGTACTTC. Translation: CSAGRLAGGPGEQYF.

The chain combines TRBV2 with TRBJ2-5, with D unclear. Germline V gene sequence: CDR1 SNHLY, CDR2 FYNNEI. The CDR3 length is 16 residues. The V end was cut by 0 bases, the J end by 1 base, with 12 bases between. CDR3: CASSEAVVPLQETQYF. The CDR3 DNA reads TGTGCCAGCAGTGAAGCGGTCGTGCCTCTCCAAGAGACCCAGTACTTC.

This sequence joins TRBV2 and TRBJ1-2; maybe TRBD1 (5 bases). This CDR3 has 16 residues. CDR1 and CDR2 from the germline V gene are SNHLY and FYNNEI. The CDR3 spells CAARGSRDGLGGGYTF. Written as DNA, the CDR3 is TGTGCGGCGCGGGGGAGCCGGGACGGCCTAGGTGGTGGCTACACCTTC.

The chain carries TRBV12-3 or TRBV12-4 and TRBJ2-2; a possible D gene is TRBD2 (5 bases). The germline V and J ends were trimmed by 6 bases and 6 bases, with 17 bases remaining between them. This CDR3 spans 15 amino acids. CDR3 amino acids: CASRPRRTGPGELFF. The CDR3 DNA reads TGTGCCAGCAGACCAAGGCGGACTGGCCCCGGGGAGCTGTTTTTT.

V is TRBV28 and J is TRBJ2-5, with D tentatively TRBD1 (6 bases). With 4 bases removed from V and 2 bases from J, the gap between germline ends came to 17 bases. Germline V gives CDR1 MDHEN, CDR2 SYDVKM. The CDR3 has 16 residues. CDR3 protein: CASSSLGPTGQETQYF. The CDR3 nucleotides are TGTGCCAGCAGTTCCCTGGGGCCAACAGGGCAAGAGACCCAGTACTTC.

The chain is built from TRBV7-2 and TRBJ1-4, with 10 bases that match TRBD1. CDR1 and CDR2 from the germline V gene are SGHTA and FQGNSA. The CDR3 is 16 amino acids. V lost 5 bases to trimming and J lost 1 base; unmatched junction nucleotides: 4. The CDR3 DNA reads TGTGCCAGCAGCGGAGACAGGGGGCGAACTAATGAAAAACTGTTTTTT. It translates to CASSGDRGRTNEKLFF.

V is TRBV5-1 and J is TRBJ2-1, with D perhaps TRBD2 (5 bases). Germline CDR1 and CDR2: SGHRS and YFSETQ. This CDR3 is 15 amino acids long. Trimming removed 0 bases from V and 3 bases from J, with 10 bases in between. Here the CDR3 DNA reads TGCGCCAGCAGCTTGGTCGTAGGGAGCTACAATGAGCAGTTCTTC. As protein: CASSLVVGSYNEQFF. The complete variable domain, with remaining parts taken from reference TRBV5-1 and TRBJ2-1, reads KAGVTQTPRYLIKTRGQQVTLSCSPISGHRSVSWYQQTPGQGLQFLFEYFSETQRNKGNFPGRFSGRQFSNSRSEMNVSTLELGDSALYLCASSLVVGSYNEQFFGPGTRLTVL.

The chain couples TRBV4-1 to TRBJ2-5; TRBD1 aligns across 8 bases. Germline V gene lookup returns CDR1 MGHRA and CDR2 YSYEKL. This CDR3 region has 14 residues. Trimming took 6 bases from V and 3 from J; bases not matched to a gene: 6. The CDR3: CASRRTGSKETQYF. Here the CDR3 DNA reads TGCGCCAGCAGACGGACAGGGTCGAAAGAGACCCAGTACTTC.